The T cell receptor (beta chain) under discussion was sequenced for a study of CD8 T cells in Susac syndrome. Looking at the study overall: Treatment at blood withdrawal was none, corticosteroids, or intravenous immunoglobulin alone in Susac syndrome patients.

Patients with Susac syndrome met diagnostic criteria that were recently defined for definite or probable disease. Through negative isolation, CD4+ and CD8+ T cells were obtained, while TEMRA cells were enriched using FACS. V gave up 6 bases and J gave up 7 bases, with 13 bases separating them. This CDR3 has 13 amino acids. Per germline, CDR1 SNHLY and CDR2 FYNNEI. Random hexamers primed reverse transcription of 0.5 to 1 ug RNA. TCRdb passed the immunoSEQ multiplex PCR reads through MiXCR, listing each CDR3 protein once. This sample carries fewer than 140,000 distinct CDR3 sequences, approximately 93% of them seen once, and the ten largest clones take 0.41%. Study results and caveats: Across the total CD8+ repertoires, some 16 Susac-specific public clones were detected, and across the CD8+ TEMRA repertoires, five or six such clones were detected.

Note on this clonotype: The antigen is unknown.

The source material was CD8+ T cells from PBMCs. The receptor comes from a human donor with Susac syndrome. The chain is built from TRBV2 and TRBJ2-4; no clear D gene. The CDR3 DNA reads as TGTGCCAGCAGAGGGTACAGCCAGAACATTCAGTACTTC. Translation gives CASRGYSQNIQYF.